The 14 T cell receptor beta chains in this list originate from one sample, sequenced in a study of kidney transplant recipient with SARS-CoV-2 infection. TCRdb re-called the reads through MiXCR, storing one row per CDR3 protein. Altogether 250,000 or so distinct CDR3 sequences are present, more than 25% being singletons, with the ten largest covering 7% to 8%. The sample in question was a blood sample, obtained at baseline and on roughly day 110 from a kidney transplant recipient. The source is a male patient aged 30 to 39 who had COVID-19 and was a kidney transplant recipient. Some T cells may be transferred from the graft donor.

The chain is built from TRBV20-1 and TRBJ2-7; D is unresolved. This CDR3 comprises 12 residues. The V and J ends lost 6 bases and 7 bases respectively, with 16 bases between them. Looked up from germline, CDR1 is DFQATT and CDR2 is SNEGSKA (reference sequence). CDR3: CSAYPYGAEQYF. The CDR3 coding sequence is TGCAGTGCCTACCCCTACGGAGCGGAGCAGTACTTC.

This clonotype was seen more than once but under ten times. A much larger clone differs from this one at a single base, so this may be a read error. The chain has TRBV3-1 and TRBJ1-3; D is ambiguous. The CDR3 totals 13 residues. CDR1 LGHDT and CDR2 YNNKEL come from the germline V gene (reference sequence). The CDR3 sequence: CASGQDRGNTIYF. The CDR3 region has the DNA TGTGCCAGCGGCCAAGATAGAGGAAACACCATATATTTT.

Concerning this clonotype itself: A junction end diverges from the germline sequence, so it may reflect a read error. V gene TRBV6-5 combines with J gene TRBJ1-2; D unclear. This CDR3 comprises 17 residues. Germline-derived CDR1 and CDR2 are MNHEY and SVGAGI. The CDR3: CASGYQHSMRKTYGYTF. CDR3 DNA: TGTGCCAGCGGTTATCAACACTCTATGCGAAAGACCTATGGCTACACCTTC.

Turning to this clonotype: This could be a read error, since a much larger clone is one nucleotide away. This chain joins TRBV19 and TRBJ2-7; TRBD2 matches 7 bases. CDR1 and CDR2 (germline): LNHDA, SQIVND (reference sequence). The CDR3 spans 11 residues. This CDR3 reads CVSSISGDQYF. CDR3 bases: TGTGTCAGTAGTATAAGCGGGGATCAGTACTTC.

Many counts were recorded for this clonotype. This sequence joins TRBV11-3 and TRBJ1-2; D uncertain. The V gene's germline CDR1 is SGHNT and CDR2 YENEEA. The CDR3 spans 17 residues. V was trimmed by 4 bases and J by 4 bases, leaving 22 bases between them. CDR3 coding DNA: TGTGCCAGCAGCTACGGAACCGATCTCGGAAAGACCTATGGCTACACCTTC. Its protein is CASSYGTDLGKTYGYTF. The full variable domain, with the rest looked up from reference TRBV11-3 and TRBJ1-2, is EAGVVQSPRYKIIEKKQPVAFWCNPISGHNTLYWYLQNLGQGPELLIRYENEEAVDDSQLPKDRFSAERLKGVDSTLKIQPAELGDSAVYLCASSYGTDLGKTYGYTFGSGTRLTVV.

Of note for this clonotype: This clone may be a read error of a much larger clone one base away. The rearrangement joins TRBV7-2 to TRBJ2-7, with D hard to call. Germline-derived CDR1 and CDR2 are SGHTA and FQGNSA. Between the trimmed V and J ends, which lost 5 bases and 2 bases, there was a span of 16 bases. The CDR3 spans 15 residues. CDR3 sequence reads: CASSQSQSATYEQYF. The CDR3 nucleotides read TGTGCCAGCAGCCAAAGTCAGTCTGCAACCTACGAGCAGTACTTC.

Note on this clonotype: Mismatch with germline at one junction end may stem from a read error. For the CDR3, the DNA is TGTACCAGCAGCAGAGAACATCCCATTTCTTTCTCTGAGACCCAGTACTTC. Its protein product is CTSSREHPISFSETQYF. The chain uses TRBV3-1 and TRBJ2-5, with D unresolved. The CDR3 is 17 residues long. Per the germline V gene, CDR1 is LGHDT and CDR2 is YNNKEL (reference sequence).

This clonotype was seen many times. The chain employs TRBV5-5 and TRBJ1-2, with D perhaps TRBD1 (6 bases). Trimming stripped 7 bases from V and 4 bases from J, with 23 bases between. CDR1 is SGHKS, CDR2 YYEKEE, per germline (reference sequence). CDR3 size: 16 residues. The CDR3 nucleotides read TGTGCCAGCGAGGGGGATGTCTCGCGAAAGACCTATGGCTACACCTTC. It codes for CASEGDVSRKTYGYTF. Full variable domain (missing parts from reference TRBV5-5 and TRBJ1-2): DAGVTQSPTHLIKTRGQQVTLRCSPISGHKSVSWYQQVLGQGPQFIFQYYEKEERGRGNFPDRFSARQFPNYSSELNVNALLLGDSALYLCASEGDVSRKTYGYTFGSGTRLTVV.

In its sample, this clonotype was seen a few times. One end of the junction does not line up with germline, which may come from a read error. The chain carries TRBV5-1 and TRBJ1-2; D not resolved. Germline lookup yields CDR1 SGHRS and CDR2 YFSETQ. The CDR3 has 13 amino acids. The CDR3 spells CAGSGGRRYGYTF. The CDR3 region has the DNA TGCGCCGGCAGCGGTGGCAGGCGCTATGGCTACACCTTC.

This clonotype appeared many times. This chain joins TRBV27 and TRBJ2-7; 9 bases align to TRBD2. Germline CDR1 and CDR2: MNHEY and SMNVEV (reference sequence). CDR3 length: 15 residues. The J segment lost 5 bases and the V segment lost 3 bases, leaving 8 bases of the junction unmatched. DNA of the CDR3: TGTGCCAGCAGTTTCCGCGGACTAGCGATCGACGAGCAGTACTTC. Protein product: CASSFRGLAIDEQYF.

This clonotype appeared once. A much larger clone differs from this one at a single base, so this may be a read error. CDR3 loop: CASSISRGLTHYTF. The CDR3 DNA is TGTGCCAGTAGTATATCCAGGGGGCTCACCCACTACACCTTC. V usage is TRBV19 and J usage is TRBJ1-2; 8 positions match TRBD1. The CDR3 loop spans 14 amino acids. Losses at the gene ends were 2 bases for V and 10 bases for J; bases not matched to a gene: 9. CDR1 is LNHDA and CDR2 is SQIVND in the germline V gene (reference sequence).

This clonotype was observed many times. This rearrangement joins TRBV27 to TRBJ1-2; D call uncertain. In germline, CDR1 is MNHEY, CDR2 SMNVEV (reference sequence). The length of the CDR3 is 15 residues. Trimming stripped 5 bases from V and 1 base from J, with 14 bases between. The CDR3 sequence is CASSRTWGFNYGYTF. The CDR3 DNA is TGTGCCAGCAGTCGGACCTGGGGATTTAACTATGGCTACACCTTC.

In its sample, this clonotype was seen a few times. The chain uses TRBV7-2 and TRBJ2-1, with 9 nucleotides matching TRBD2. Trimming removed 3 bases from V and 7 bases from J; junction bases left unmatched: 7. CDR3 size: 15 residues. Germline V gene lookup returns CDR1 SGHTA and CDR2 FQGNSA. The CDR3 nucleotides are TGTGCCAGCAGCTTGGGCGGGGGGGCCAGAAATGAGCAGTTCTTC. Protein: CASSLGGGARNEQFF. Supplemented by reference TRBV7-2 and TRBJ2-1, the full variable domain reads GAGVSQSPSNKVTEKGKDVELRCDPISGHTALYWYRQSLGQGLEFLIYFQGNSAPDKSGLPSDRFSAERTGGSVSTLTIQRTQQEDSAVYLCASSLGGGARNEQFFGPGTRLTVL.

Ten or more counts support this clonotype. CDR3 loop: CASSPSEWTGGYEQYF. For the CDR3, the DNA is TGCGCCAGCAGCCCGAGCGAGTGGACAGGCGGCTACGAGCAGTACTTC. The chain has TRBV4-3 and TRBJ2-7, with 7 bases that match TRBD1. The CDR3 runs 16 residues. Germline CDR1 reads LGHNA; CDR2 reads YSLEER. J was trimmed by 3 bases and V by 4 bases; bases with no gene match: 12.